Each of the 28 T cell receptor beta chains below was sequenced from the same sample in a study of chemoradiotherapy in HPV16-positive cancers. Using immunoSEQ multiplex PCR, the repertoire was profiled, and TCRdb retains in-frame clones only, with some absent. The repertoire has more than 15,000 clones, roughly 73% of them found once; the top ten carry approximately 10%. The sample was gathered from a patient who underwent chemoradiotherapy. All receptors derive from a human donor with HPV-associated anogenital cancer.

The gene calls are TRBV20-1 and TRBJ1-2, with 9 positions matching TRBD1. The germline CDR1 and CDR2 sequences are DFQATT and SNEGSKA (reference sequence). The CDR3 has 11 amino acids. V shed 8 bases and J 6 bases; nucleotides not matched to a gene: 4. The CDR3 loop reads CSSWTGDGYTF. The DNA for the CDR3 is TGCAGTTCCTGGACAGGGGATGGCTACACCTTC.

The CDR3 loop reads CASSFKAGQETQYF. The CDR3 DNA is TGTGCCAGCAGCTTCAAAGCGGGCCAAGAGACCCAGTACTTC. The genes are TRBV5-4 and TRBJ2-5; a possible D gene is TRBD2 (6 bases). Deletions cut 2 bases from V and 1 base from J, with 9 bases between. The CDR3 runs to 14 residues. CDR1 and CDR2 (germline): SGHNT, YYREEE (reference sequence).

The table lists this clone with a few counts. The rearrangement uses TRBV6-6 and TRBJ1-2, with D uncertain. This CDR3 has 13 residues. The germline V gene encodes CDR1 MNHNY and CDR2 SVGAGI (reference sequence). V lost 3 bases and J lost 2, with 7 bases in between. Written as DNA, the CDR3 is TGTGCCAGCAGTTATGGAGGGAACTATGGCTACACCTTC. Amino acids: CASSYGGNYGYTF.

The chain joins TRBV28 to TRBJ1-2; no clear D. The CDR3 sequence is 13 residues long. Germline assignment: CDR1 MDHEN and CDR2 SYDVKM. V was cut by 4 bases and J by 4 bases, with 10 bases left in between. The CDR3 region has the DNA TGTGCCAGCAGTTCAGGAGGTTCCTATGGCTACACCTTC. This encodes CASSSGGSYGYTF.

This clone was seen once. V and J are TRBV19 and TRBJ2-1; 11 nucleotides line up with TRBD2. Germline loops: CDR1 LNHDA, CDR2 SQIVND (reference sequence). J lost 1 base, V lost 7 bases, and 6 bases had no gene match. There are 16 residues in the CDR3. DNA for the CDR3: TGTGCCAGTACCTCCCTAGCGGGGGGTTCCTACAATGAGCAGTTCTTC. This encodes CASTSLAGGSYNEQFF.

The genes are TRBV5-8 and TRBJ2-3; unclear D gene. In germline, CDR1 is SGHTS, CDR2 YDEGEE. The CDR3 sequence is 17 residues long. The V gene lost 0 bases and the J gene lost 0 bases, with 14 bases spanning the gap. The CDR3 DNA reads as TGTGCCAGCAGCTTGGACATAATGGTATCGAGCACAGATACGCAGTATTTT. Residues: CASSLDIMVSSTDTQYF.

The chain is built from TRBV30 and TRBJ1-6; 7 positions agree with TRBD1. Germline loops: CDR1 GTSNPN, CDR2 SVGIG (reference sequence). J lost 9 bases, V lost 5 bases, and 10 bases had no gene match. The CDR3 length is 14 residues. The CDR3 DNA reads TGTGCCTGGCACAGGGGATATAATAGTTCACCCCTCCACTTT. Protein sequence: CAWHRGYNSSPLHF.

The chain combines TRBV18 with TRBJ2-7; 8 nucleotides match TRBD1. This CDR3 region has 14 residues. Germline-derived CDR1 and CDR2 are KGHSH and LQKENI. Losses at the gene ends were 6 bases for V and 2 bases for J; bases not matched to a gene: 6. The CDR3 DNA reads as TGTGCCAGCTCCCGGGACAGGAGCACCTACGAGCAGTACTTC. Translating it yields CASSRDRSTYEQYF.

The CDR3 DNA reads as TGTGCCAGCAGCTTTTTGTTAGGGAACACTGAAGCTTTCTTT. The encoded protein is CASSFLLGNTEAFF. This chain connects TRBV7-2 to TRBJ1-1; D uncertain. Germline CDR1 reads SGHTA; CDR2 reads FQGNSA. With 3 bases removed from V and 1 base from J, the gap between germline ends came to 9 bases. The CDR3 runs 14 residues.

The chain combines TRBV5-1 with TRBJ2-2; a possible D gene is TRBD2 (6 bases). There are 15 residues in the CDR3. Deletions cut 3 bases from V and 5 bases from J, with 14 bases between. CDR1 and CDR2 (germline): SGHRS, YFSETQ. The CDR3 loop reads CASSSRLAGTGELFF. The CDR3 bases are TGCGCCAGCAGCTCCCGACTGGCGGGGACCGGGGAGCTGTTTTTT.

The rearrangement joins TRBV6-1 to TRBJ1-3; 8 nucleotides agree with TRBD1. The CDR3 contains 14 residues. V lost 6 bases to trimming and J lost 4 bases; unmatched junction nucleotides: 5. Germline-derived CDR1 and CDR2 are MNHNS and SASEGT. CDR3 coding DNA: TGTGCCAGCAGGGACAGGGCGTACGGAAACACCATATATTTT. It codes for CASRDRAYGNTIYF.

The V and J genes are TRBV27 and TRBJ2-2; no definite D call. This CDR3 has 13 residues. Germline V gene data show CDR1 as MNHEY and CDR2 as SMNVEV (reference sequence). V was shortened by 2 bases and J by 6 bases, with 7 bases between the two germline ends. The CDR3 nucleotides are TGTGCCAGCAGTTTAGGTGACCCCGGGGAGCTGTTTTTT. This translates into CASSLGDPGELFF.

This chain uses TRBV7-2 with TRBJ1-3; no clear D gene. With 0 bases removed from V and 0 bases from J, the gap between germline ends came to 9 bases. Germline CDR1 reads SGHTA; CDR2 reads FQGNSA. The CDR3 loop spans 16 amino acids. CDR3 region: CASSLAPGSSGNTIYF. The CDR3 DNA sequence: TGTGCCAGCAGCTTAGCACCTGGAAGCTCTGGAAACACCATATATTTT. The full variable domain, in which reference TRBV7-2 and TRBJ1-3 provide the parts outside the CDR3, is GAGVSQSPSNKVTEKGKDVELRCDPISGHTALYWYRQSLGQGLEFLIYFQGNSAPDKSGLPSDRFSAERTGGSVSTLTIQRTQQEDSAVYLCASSLAPGSSGNTIYFGEGSWLTVV.

This clone was observed a handful of times. This chain uses TRBV15 with TRBJ2-1; TRBD1 aligns across 10 bases. CDR1 and CDR2 (germline): LNHNV, YYDKDF (reference sequence). V lost 1 base to trimming and J lost 6 bases; unmatched junction nucleotides: 3. This CDR3 is built from 15 residues. CDR3 in DNA: TGTGCCACCAGCAGAGGCCGGGACAGGGGCAATGAGCAGTTCTTC. Protein sequence: CATSRGRDRGNEQFF.

This rearrangement joins TRBV7-2 to TRBJ2-1; no clear D. This CDR3 comprises 12 residues. Germline V gene data show CDR1 as SGHTA and CDR2 as FQGNSA. With 5 bases removed from V and 8 bases from J, the gap between germline ends came to 10 bases. CDR3 DNA sequence: TGTGCCAGCAGCAGATCTAGGGATGAGCAGTTCTTC. Translation: CASSRSRDEQFF.

This clone occurred once. This chain connects TRBV7-2 to TRBJ2-5, with 9 bases fitting TRBD2. Germline trimming cut 2 bases from V and 5 bases from J; bases unmatched to any gene: 6. This CDR3 is 15 amino acids long. CDR1 and CDR2 from the germline V gene are SGHTA and FQGNSA. CDR3 DNA: TGTGCCAGCAGCTTATGGGGACTAGCCTCCGAGACCCAGTACTTC. This codes for CASSLWGLASETQYF.

V and J are TRBV27 and TRBJ2-2, with D possibly being TRBD1 or TRBD2 (5 bases each). V gave up 4 bases and J gave up 6 bases, with 9 bases separating them. Per the germline V gene, CDR1 is MNHEY and CDR2 is SMNVEV (reference sequence). The CDR3 sequence is 13 residues long. CDR3 loop: CASSSGRSGELFF. DNA for the CDR3: TGTGCCAGCAGTTCGGGACGGTCCGGGGAGCTGTTTTTT.

The chain joins TRBV6-5 to TRBJ1-1; D not resolved. Germline CDR1 is MNHEY and CDR2 is SVGAGI. The CDR3 totals 13 residues. V lost 0 bases and J lost 10, with 12 bases in between. CDR3 DNA sequence: TGTGCCAGCAGTTACTCAGGGAGAGGAAGAGCTTTCTTT. Its protein product is CASSYSGRGRAFF.

This chain uses TRBV6-6 with TRBJ1-1; the match to TRBD1 covers 8 bases. Germline values: CDR1 MNHNY, CDR2 SVGAGI (reference sequence). With V trimmed by 2 bases and J by 10 bases, 12 bases remained unmatched. The CDR3 is 15 amino acids. CDR3: CASSYEIRQGNRAFF. The CDR3 DNA follows: TGTGCCAGCAGTTACGAAATAAGACAGGGGAATCGAGCTTTCTTT.

The CDR3 region is CASSPQGALGPGELFF. As DNA, the CDR3 is TGTGCCAGCAGCCCACAGGGGGCGTTAGGTCCCGGGGAGCTGTTTTTT. V and J are TRBV7-9 and TRBJ2-2; 9 bases agree with TRBD1. CDR1 SEHNR and CDR2 FQNEAQ come from the germline V gene (reference sequence). The CDR3 consists of 16 residues. With 5 bases clipped from V and 6 bases from J, the junction kept 10 bases outside the gene matches.

The chain is built from TRBV7-2 and TRBJ2-2; D unresolved. Germline CDR1 SGHTA, CDR2 FQGNSA. V was shortened by 5 bases and J by 1 base, with 8 bases between the two germline ends. This CDR3 has 14 residues. CDR3 coding DNA: TGTGCCAGCAGCGCCAGGCGGAACACCGGGGAGCTGTTTTTT. Residues: CASSARRNTGELFF.

This sequence joins TRBV19 and TRBJ2-7; TRBD1 aligns across 8 bases. The CDR3 contains 13 residues. Germline values: CDR1 LNHDA, CDR2 SQIVND (reference sequence). V lost 7 bases, J lost 4 bases, and 6 bases stayed unmatched. The CDR3 DNA reads as TGTGCCAGTAAAGGGACAGGTGAATACGAGCAGTACTTC. Translating gives CASKGTGEYEQYF.

This clone was detected only once. The chain recombines TRBV19 with TRBJ2-4; 13 nucleotides line up with TRBD2. The trim removed 1 base at V and 3 bases at J, leaving 9 bases unmatched. CDR1 and CDR2 (germline): LNHDA, SQIVND (reference sequence). CDR3 length: 19 residues. CDR3 in DNA: TGTGCCAGTAGTATAGTACTAGCGGGGGGGCGTTGGGGCAAAAACATTCAGTACTTC. Its protein product is CASSIVLAGGRWGKNIQYF.

The chain carries TRBV2 and TRBJ2-5; TRBD2 matches at 7 bases. The CDR3 totals 13 residues. Trimming took 3 bases from V and 5 from J; bases not matched to a gene: 3. Germline V lookup: CDR1 SNHLY, CDR2 FYNNEI. The CDR3 region is CASSDAGVETQYF. CDR3 in DNA: TGTGCCAGCAGTGATGCGGGGGTGGAGACCCAGTACTTC.

In its sample, this clone was seen a few times. The chain couples TRBV7-8 to TRBJ2-5, with D unresolved. Germline V CDR1 and CDR2: SGHVS, FQNEAQ. The ends were cut back, 8 bases at V and 3 bases at J, with 10 bases in the middle. CDR3 length: 12 residues. Here the CDR3 reads CASGDWEETQYF. CDR3 sequence (DNA): TGTGCCAGCGGCGACTGGGAAGAGACCCAGTACTTC.

The CDR3 region is CASSFWSYSYEQYF. CDR3 DNA sequence: TGTGCCAGCAGCTTCTGGAGTTACTCCTACGAGCAGTACTTC. The chain has TRBV5-6 and TRBJ2-7; D is unclear. V was cut by 2 bases and J by 0 bases, with 9 bases left in between. In germline, CDR1 is SGHDT, CDR2 YYEEEE. There are 14 residues in the CDR3. The full variable domain, with the rest looked up from reference TRBV5-6 and TRBJ2-7, is DAGVTQSPTHLIKTRGQQVTLRCSPKSGHDTVSWYQQALGQGPQFIFQYYEEEERQRGNFPDRFSGHQFPNYSSELNVNALLLGDSALYLCASSFWSYSYEQYFGPGTRLTVT.

The chain couples TRBV7-9 to TRBJ1-2; D unclear. V was shortened by 1 base and J by 7 bases, with 10 bases between the two germline ends. Germline-derived CDR1 and CDR2 are SEHNR and FQNEAQ (reference sequence). The CDR3 runs 13 residues. Here the CDR3 reads CASSLGTARGYTF. The DNA of the CDR3 is TGTGCCAGCAGCTTAGGTACCGCCCGTGGCTACACCTTC.

V usage is TRBV6-6 and J usage is TRBJ1-1; no firm D call. The CDR3 is 15 residues long. V was clipped by 3 bases and J by 0 bases, with 11 bases between them. Germline CDR1 reads MNHNY; CDR2 reads SVGAGI (reference sequence). CDR3 coding DNA: TGTGCCAGCAGTTATGCGGTCTTAGTGAACACTGAAGCTTTCTTT. Protein: CASSYAVLVNTEAFF.